This T cell receptor (beta chain) was identified in a study of response to subunit inactivated influenza vaccine. This clonotype was picked up a small number of times. Its antigen remains unidentified. Overall study results and limits: Seasonal influenza vaccination, on each occasion, was suggested by the authors to recruit few new T cells.

Trimming pared 0 bases from V and 7 bases from J, leaving 10 bases between. The CDR3 is 14 residues long. Germline CDR1 reads LNHNV; CDR2 reads YYDKDF (reference sequence). Each CDR3 protein is one row after TCRdb ran MiXCR on the RT-PCR reads. The sample gives about 240,000 distinct CDR3 sequences, over 9% of which show up once; less than 8.5% is in the top ten. The material was non-naive T cells sorted from PBMCs, obtained 14 to 15 days before vaccination. The chain employs TRBV15 and TRBJ2-1; D call uncertain. The TCR was taken from a man aged 45-65 years who received an inactivated influenza vaccine. CDR3 sequence (DNA): TGTGCCACCAGCAGAGATCTCCCTTTGAATGAGCAGTTCTTC. Its protein is CATSRDLPLNEQFF.